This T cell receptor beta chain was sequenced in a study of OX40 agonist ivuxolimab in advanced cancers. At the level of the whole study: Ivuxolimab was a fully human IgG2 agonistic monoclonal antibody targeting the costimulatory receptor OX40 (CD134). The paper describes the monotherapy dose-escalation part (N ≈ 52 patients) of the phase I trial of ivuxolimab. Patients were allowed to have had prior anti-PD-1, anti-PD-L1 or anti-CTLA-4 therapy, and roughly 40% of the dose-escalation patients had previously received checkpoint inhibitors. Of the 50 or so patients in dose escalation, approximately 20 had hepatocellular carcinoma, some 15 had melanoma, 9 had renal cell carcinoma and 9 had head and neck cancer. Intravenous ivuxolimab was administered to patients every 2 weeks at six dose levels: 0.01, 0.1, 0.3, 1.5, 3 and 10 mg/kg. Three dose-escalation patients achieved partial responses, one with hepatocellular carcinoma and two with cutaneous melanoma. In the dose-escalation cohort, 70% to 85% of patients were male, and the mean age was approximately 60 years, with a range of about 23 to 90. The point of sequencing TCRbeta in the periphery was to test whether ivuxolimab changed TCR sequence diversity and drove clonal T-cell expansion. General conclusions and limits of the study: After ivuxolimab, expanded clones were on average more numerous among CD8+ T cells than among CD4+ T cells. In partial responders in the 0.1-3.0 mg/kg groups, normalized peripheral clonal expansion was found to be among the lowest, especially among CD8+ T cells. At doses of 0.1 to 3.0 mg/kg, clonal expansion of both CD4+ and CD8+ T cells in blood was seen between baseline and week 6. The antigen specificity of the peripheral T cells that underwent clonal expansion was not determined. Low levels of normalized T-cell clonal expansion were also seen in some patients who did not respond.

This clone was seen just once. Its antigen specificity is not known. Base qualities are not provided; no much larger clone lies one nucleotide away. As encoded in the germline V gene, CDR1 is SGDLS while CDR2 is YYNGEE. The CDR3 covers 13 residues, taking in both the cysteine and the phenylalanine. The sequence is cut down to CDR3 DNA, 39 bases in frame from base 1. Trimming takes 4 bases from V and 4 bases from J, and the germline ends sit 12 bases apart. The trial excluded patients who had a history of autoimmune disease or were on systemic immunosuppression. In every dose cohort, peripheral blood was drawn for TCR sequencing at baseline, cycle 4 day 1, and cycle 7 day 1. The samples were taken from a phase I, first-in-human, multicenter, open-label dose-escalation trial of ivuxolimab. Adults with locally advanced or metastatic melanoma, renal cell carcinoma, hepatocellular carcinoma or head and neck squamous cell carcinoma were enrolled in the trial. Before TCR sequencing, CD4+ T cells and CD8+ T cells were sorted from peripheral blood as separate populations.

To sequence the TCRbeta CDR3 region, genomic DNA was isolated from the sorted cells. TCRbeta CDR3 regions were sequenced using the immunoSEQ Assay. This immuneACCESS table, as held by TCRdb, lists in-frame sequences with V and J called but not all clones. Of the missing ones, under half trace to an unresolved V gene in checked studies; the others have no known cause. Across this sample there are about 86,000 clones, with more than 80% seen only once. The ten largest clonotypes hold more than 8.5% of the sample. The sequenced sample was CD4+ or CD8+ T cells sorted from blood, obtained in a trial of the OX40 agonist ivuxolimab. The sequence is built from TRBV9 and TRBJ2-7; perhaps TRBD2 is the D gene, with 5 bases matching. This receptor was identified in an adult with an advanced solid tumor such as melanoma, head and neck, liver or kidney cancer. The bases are TGTGCCAGCAGCCCACCTCGGAGGTACGAGCAGTACTTC. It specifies CASSPPRRYEQYF.